These 23 T cell receptor beta chains came from one sample sequenced in a study of T cell changes during pregnancy in multiple sclerosis. TCRdb keeps only in-frame clones here, not all; method: immunoSEQ multiplex PCR. The sample has approximately 63,000 clones, 91% seen once. Sample: peripheral blood, taken after pregnancy. These receptors were obtained from a female donor in good health, enrolled as a control in a pregnancy study.

This clone occurred a few times. This chain joins TRBV9 and TRBJ2-3; 14 bases agree with TRBD2. The junction had 5 bases not matched to a gene; V was cut back by 3 bases and J by 2 bases. The CDR3 covers 17 residues. CDR1 SGDLS and CDR2 YYNGEE come from the germline V gene. The CDR3 nucleotides are TGTGCCAGCAGCGGGACTAGCGGGGGGCTCTACACAGATACGCAGTATTTT. Translated: CASSGTSGGLYTDTQYF.

This rearrangement joins TRBV4-2 to TRBJ2-7, with TRBD2 as a possible D gene (6 bases). CDR3 length equals 14 residues. The germline gives CDR1 LGHNA, CDR2 YNFKEQ. V lost 0 bases and J 9 bases, leaving 15 bases between the germline ends. The CDR3 region is CASSQDQEGFGQYF. CDR3 in DNA: TGTGCCAGCAGCCAAGATCAGGAGGGGTTTGGGCAGTACTTC.

The CDR3 DNA sequence: TGTGCCAGCAGCCTGGGGAGGACTGAAGCTTTCTTT. Encoded protein: CASSLGRTEAFF. The gene calls are TRBV25-1 and TRBJ1-1; no firm D call. Germline assignment: CDR1 MGHDK and CDR2 SYGVNS. Trimming stripped 6 bases from V and 5 bases from J, with 10 bases between. The CDR3 consists of 12 residues.

The V call is TRBV27, the J call TRBJ2-1; D not resolved. Germline values: CDR1 MNHEY, CDR2 SMNVEV (reference sequence). CDR3 size: 11 residues. V was cut by 6 bases and J by 7 bases, with 7 bases left in between. This CDR3 reads CASRVLNEQFF. CDR3 coding DNA: TGTGCCAGCAGGGTACTAAATGAGCAGTTCTTC.

The chain links TRBV18 to TRBJ1-4; D uncertain. Germline V gene data show CDR1 as KGHSH and CDR2 as LQKENI. The CDR3 is 15 amino acids. The V end lost 6 bases, the J end lost 7 bases, and 18 bases lay between the germline ends. Here the CDR3 reads CASSYSGDMGEKLFF. The DNA of the CDR3 is TGTGCCAGCTCCTACAGCGGGGATATGGGTGAAAAACTGTTTTTT. Complete variable domain (other parts from reference TRBV18 and TRBJ1-4): NAGVMQNPRHLVRRRGQEARLRCSPMKGHSHVYWYRQLPEEGLKFMVYLQKENIIDESGMPKERFSAEFPKEGPSILRIQQVVRGDSAAYFCASSYSGDMGEKLFFGSGTQLSVL.

The V gene is TRBV28, the J gene TRBJ1-6; 8 nucleotides match TRBD1. V lost 7 bases, J lost 5 bases, and 13 bases stayed unmatched. The CDR3 runs to 17 residues. The germline V gene encodes CDR1 MDHEN and CDR2 SYDVKM. CDR3 region: CASIERQGAVNNSPLHF. CDR3 DNA sequence: TGTGCCAGCATCGAACGCCAGGGGGCGGTTAATAATTCACCCCTCCACTTT.

The V and J genes are TRBV2 and TRBJ1-5; D is possibly TRBD1 (6 bases). The length of the CDR3 is 14 residues. V lost 4 bases to trimming and J lost 4 bases, with 11 bases between them. Germline CDR1 reads SNHLY; CDR2 reads FYNNEI. CDR3: CASSAAGANQPQHF. CDR3 nucleotides: TGTGCCAGCAGTGCCGCAGGGGCGAATCAGCCCCAGCATTTT. The complete variable domain, with remaining parts taken from reference TRBV2 and TRBJ1-5, reads EPEVTQTPSHQVTQMGQEVILRCVPISNHLYFYWYRQILGQKVEFLVSFYNNEISEKSEIFDDQFSVERPDGSNFTLKIRSTKLEDSAMYFCASSAAGANQPQHFGDGTRLSIL.

For the CDR3, the DNA is TGTGCCAGCTCACCTTACCGGGGCTACAATGAGCAGTTCTTC. This gives the protein CASSPYRGYNEQFF. The rearrangement uses TRBV18 and TRBJ2-1; tentatively, D is TRBD2 (5 bases). The CDR3 runs 14 residues. Trimming left V 3 bases short and J 3 bases short, with 9 bases between. The germline gives CDR1 KGHSH, CDR2 LQKENI.

V is TRBV15 and J is TRBJ1-4; tentative D call: TRBD1 (5 bases). Germline lookup yields CDR1 LNHNV and CDR2 YYDKDF (reference sequence). CDR3 length equals 14 residues. V dropped 5 bases and J dropped 7 bases, with 14 bases sitting between them. CDR3 loop: CATSLWGDFEKLFF. The CDR3 DNA reads as TGTGCCACCAGCCTTTGGGGGGATTTTGAAAAACTGTTTTTT.

The CDR3 coding sequence is TGCGCCAGCTCCCTGTCCGAGGGCATGAACACTGAAGCTTTCTTT. Translating it yields CASSLSEGMNTEAFF. The chain joins TRBV5-1 to TRBJ1-1; D gene ambiguous. V was trimmed by 7 bases and J by 0 bases, leaving 16 bases between them. Germline assignment: CDR1 SGHRS and CDR2 YFSETQ. The CDR3 covers 15 residues. The whole variable domain, filled in from reference TRBV5-1 and TRBJ1-1, reads KAGVTQTPRYLIKTRGQQVTLSCSPISGHRSVSWYQQTPGQGLQFLFEYFSETQRNKGNFPGRFSGRQFSNSRSEMNVSTLELGDSALYLCASSLSEGMNTEAFFGQGTRLTVV.

The chain uses TRBV2 and TRBJ1-2, with 7 bases matching TRBD1. Germline lookup yields CDR1 SNHLY and CDR2 FYNNEI. This CDR3 is 14 amino acids long. The ends lost 5 bases at V and 3 bases at J; junction bases unmatched: 6. CDR3 nucleotide sequence: TGTGCCAGCAGTCTAAGGGGGCCGGACTATGGCTACACCTTC. Protein: CASSLRGPDYGYTF.

The chain carries TRBV4-2 and TRBJ2-1, with 7 bases fitting TRBD2. V lost 3 bases and J lost 5; bases outside the gene matches: 10. The length of the CDR3 is 16 residues. CDR1 is LGHNA, CDR2 YNFKEQ, per germline. In DNA form, the CDR3 reads TGTGCCAGCAGCCAGGGTCAGGGACTACCTAACAATGAGCAGTTCTTC. Translating gives CASSQGQGLPNNEQFF.

The gene calls are TRBV6-6 and TRBJ1-2, with D perhaps TRBD1 (6 bases). V shed 2 bases and J shed 3 bases, with 13 bases lying between them. This CDR3 has 15 residues. CDR1 is MNHNY and CDR2 is SVGAGI in the germline V gene (reference sequence). The CDR3 spells CASSYTDSRYYGYTF. Here the CDR3 DNA reads TGTGCCAGCAGTTACACGGACAGTCGTTACTATGGCTACACCTTC.

The chain carries TRBV11-2 and TRBJ2-7; D unclear. The V gene's germline CDR1 is SGHAT and CDR2 FQNNGV. The V and J ends lost 0 bases and 3 bases respectively, with 6 bases between them. CDR3 size: 13 residues. The CDR3 bases are TGTGCCAGCAGCTTAGATCGCGTCTACGAGCAGTACTTC. Amino acids: CASSLDRVYEQYF.

The V call is TRBV30, the J call TRBJ2-3, with D maybe TRBD2 (7 bases). Trimming cost V 0 bases and J 1 base, with 17 bases left between them. Germline-derived CDR1 and CDR2 are GTSNPN and SVGIG (reference sequence). The CDR3 contains 17 residues. As DNA, the CDR3 is TGTGCCTGGAGTGTAAGTTGGGGGGGCCGGGGCACAGATACGCAGTATTTT. Protein: CAWSVSWGGRGTDTQYF.

The CDR3, as DNA: TGCAGCGTTGCGGGACAGGGGGAGGGCTACACCTTC. Amino acid sequence: CSVAGQGEGYTF. This rearrangement joins TRBV29-1 to TRBJ1-2, with 11 bases aligning to TRBD1. The germline gives CDR1 SQVTM, CDR2 ANQGSEA. With V trimmed by 4 bases and J by 8 bases, 3 bases remained unmatched. This CDR3 region has 12 residues.

The genes are TRBV7-3 and TRBJ2-1; 10 nucleotides agree with TRBD2. V was clipped by 4 bases and J by 4 bases; unmatched bases: 4. Germline V gene lookup returns CDR1 SGHTA and CDR2 FQGTGA. CDR3 size: 15 residues. Here the CDR3 reads CASSWALAGYNEQFF. Here the CDR3 DNA reads TGTGCCAGCAGCTGGGCACTAGCGGGATACAATGAGCAGTTCTTC.

CDR3 amino acids: CASSPTGRGRGYTF. Written as DNA, the CDR3 is TGTGCCAGCAGCCCCACCGGACGAGGGAGAGGCTACACCTTC. The J gene is TRBJ1-2, the V gene TRBV4-2; D is unresolved. The CDR3 has 14 residues. Between the trimmed V and J ends, which lost 4 bases and 8 bases, there was a span of 17 bases. CDR1 and CDR2 (germline): LGHNA, YNFKEQ.

The CDR3 here is CASSYDRGGEQYF. In DNA form, the CDR3 reads TGTGCCAGCAGCTATGACAGGGGCGGAGAGCAGTACTTC. J is TRBJ2-7 and V is TRBV7-8, with 8 bases lining up with TRBD1. CDR1 and CDR2 from the germline V gene are SGHVS and FQNEAQ. The CDR3 length is 13 residues. Germline trimming cut 4 bases from V and 7 bases from J; bases unmatched to any gene: 6.

This chain connects TRBV5-1 to TRBJ1-4; D might be TRBD1 (6 bases). V lost 0 bases and J 3 bases, leaving 9 bases between the germline ends. The germline gives CDR1 SGHRS, CDR2 YFSETQ. This CDR3 has 15 amino acids. DNA of the CDR3: TGCGCCAGCAGCTTGGCGACAGGTCCTAATGAAAAACTGTTTTTT. Protein product: CASSLATGPNEKLFF. The full variable domain, with the rest looked up from reference TRBV5-1 and TRBJ1-4, is KAGVTQTPRYLIKTRGQQVTLSCSPISGHRSVSWYQQTPGQGLQFLFEYFSETQRNKGNFPGRFSGRQFSNSRSEMNVSTLELGDSALYLCASSLATGPNEKLFFGSGTQLSVL.

The chain combines TRBV6-1 with TRBJ2-1; perhaps TRBD1 as D (5 bases). The V end lost 6 bases, the J end lost 8 bases, and 14 bases lay between the germline ends. The germline V gene encodes CDR1 MNHNS and CDR2 SASEGT. This CDR3 has 13 amino acids. CDR3: CASRDTQGDEQFF. The CDR3 nucleotides read TGTGCCAGCAGGGACACCCAAGGGGATGAGCAGTTCTTC.

This sequence joins TRBV19 and TRBJ1-4, with 8 bases that match TRBD1. The V segment lost 7 bases and the J segment 0 bases; nucleotides outside the gene matches: 7. The CDR3 length is 16 residues. Per the germline V gene, CDR1 is LNHDA and CDR2 is SQIVND (reference sequence). CDR3 region: CASIGQGATTNEKLFF. The DNA of the CDR3 is TGTGCCAGTATCGGTCAGGGGGCCACAACTAATGAAAAACTGTTTTTT.

This chain links TRBV4-1 with TRBJ1-5; D is unresolved. The CDR3 runs 14 residues. V shed 0 bases and J shed 0 bases, with 3 bases lying between them. Germline V gene sequence: CDR1 MGHRA, CDR2 YSYEKL. The CDR3 DNA sequence: TGCGCCAGCAGCCAAGATTATAGCAATCAGCCCCAGCATTTT. Translation: CASSQDYSNQPQHF.